The clone carrying this TCR beta chain was picked up a small number of times. This entry belongs to a study of identical twins. TCRdb re-derived calls from the 5' RACE reads in MiXCR, one entry per CDR3 protein. The sample comprises under 900,000 distinct CDR3 sequences, roughly 18% of which are singletons, and under 15% rests with the top ten. V lost 3 bases, J lost 7 bases, and 7 bases stayed unmatched. Germline CDR1 reads SGHTA; CDR2 reads FQGNSA. The CDR3 spans 14 residues. A further study also used this sample, focusing on T cells expressing NK-cell markers.

The clonotype comes from a woman aged 18 to 35 in good health. Sample: PBMCs. The rearrangement links TRBV7-2 to TRBJ2-3, with 7 bases matching TRBD2. Here the CDR3 reads CASSFGLEANTQYF. The CDR3, as DNA: TGTGCCAGCAGCTTCGGACTAGAAGCAAATACGCAGTATTTT. Drawing the rest from reference TRBV7-2 and TRBJ2-3, the complete variable domain is GAGVSQSPSNKVTEKGKDVELRCDPISGHTALYWYRQSLGQGLEFLIYFQGNSAPDKSGLPSDRFSAERTGGSVSTLTIQRTQQEDSAVYLCASSFGLEANTQYFGPGTRLTVL.